What follows is one T cell receptor beta chain and its context. Its cognate antigen is unknown. The data derive from a study of post-analysis software for immune sequencing data. Study-level results: Five or six TRBV segments, TRBV5-6, TRBV5-1 and TRBV20-1 among them, were found more frequent in patients than controls.

Per the germline V gene, CDR1 is SGHRS and CDR2 is YFSETQ. The CDR3 has 13 amino acids. Included in the TCR beta cDNA libraries were unique molecular identifiers. TCRdb reprocessed the PCR reads with MiXCR, giving one entry per CDR3 protein. The data contain hundreds of thousands of distinct CDR3 sequences, roughly 27% of them seen just once; the ten biggest clones take up about 0.5%. Material: blood. The chain is built from TRBV5-1 and TRBJ2-7; 11 nucleotides align to TRBD2. The J call is uncertain, as TRBJ2-5 better fits the DNA end. The TCR was taken from a girl between 5 and 17 years old with multiple sclerosis. The CDR3 loop reads CASSSGGMETQYF. Written as DNA, the CDR3 is TGCGCCAGCTCTAGCGGGGGGATGGAGACCCAGTACTTC.